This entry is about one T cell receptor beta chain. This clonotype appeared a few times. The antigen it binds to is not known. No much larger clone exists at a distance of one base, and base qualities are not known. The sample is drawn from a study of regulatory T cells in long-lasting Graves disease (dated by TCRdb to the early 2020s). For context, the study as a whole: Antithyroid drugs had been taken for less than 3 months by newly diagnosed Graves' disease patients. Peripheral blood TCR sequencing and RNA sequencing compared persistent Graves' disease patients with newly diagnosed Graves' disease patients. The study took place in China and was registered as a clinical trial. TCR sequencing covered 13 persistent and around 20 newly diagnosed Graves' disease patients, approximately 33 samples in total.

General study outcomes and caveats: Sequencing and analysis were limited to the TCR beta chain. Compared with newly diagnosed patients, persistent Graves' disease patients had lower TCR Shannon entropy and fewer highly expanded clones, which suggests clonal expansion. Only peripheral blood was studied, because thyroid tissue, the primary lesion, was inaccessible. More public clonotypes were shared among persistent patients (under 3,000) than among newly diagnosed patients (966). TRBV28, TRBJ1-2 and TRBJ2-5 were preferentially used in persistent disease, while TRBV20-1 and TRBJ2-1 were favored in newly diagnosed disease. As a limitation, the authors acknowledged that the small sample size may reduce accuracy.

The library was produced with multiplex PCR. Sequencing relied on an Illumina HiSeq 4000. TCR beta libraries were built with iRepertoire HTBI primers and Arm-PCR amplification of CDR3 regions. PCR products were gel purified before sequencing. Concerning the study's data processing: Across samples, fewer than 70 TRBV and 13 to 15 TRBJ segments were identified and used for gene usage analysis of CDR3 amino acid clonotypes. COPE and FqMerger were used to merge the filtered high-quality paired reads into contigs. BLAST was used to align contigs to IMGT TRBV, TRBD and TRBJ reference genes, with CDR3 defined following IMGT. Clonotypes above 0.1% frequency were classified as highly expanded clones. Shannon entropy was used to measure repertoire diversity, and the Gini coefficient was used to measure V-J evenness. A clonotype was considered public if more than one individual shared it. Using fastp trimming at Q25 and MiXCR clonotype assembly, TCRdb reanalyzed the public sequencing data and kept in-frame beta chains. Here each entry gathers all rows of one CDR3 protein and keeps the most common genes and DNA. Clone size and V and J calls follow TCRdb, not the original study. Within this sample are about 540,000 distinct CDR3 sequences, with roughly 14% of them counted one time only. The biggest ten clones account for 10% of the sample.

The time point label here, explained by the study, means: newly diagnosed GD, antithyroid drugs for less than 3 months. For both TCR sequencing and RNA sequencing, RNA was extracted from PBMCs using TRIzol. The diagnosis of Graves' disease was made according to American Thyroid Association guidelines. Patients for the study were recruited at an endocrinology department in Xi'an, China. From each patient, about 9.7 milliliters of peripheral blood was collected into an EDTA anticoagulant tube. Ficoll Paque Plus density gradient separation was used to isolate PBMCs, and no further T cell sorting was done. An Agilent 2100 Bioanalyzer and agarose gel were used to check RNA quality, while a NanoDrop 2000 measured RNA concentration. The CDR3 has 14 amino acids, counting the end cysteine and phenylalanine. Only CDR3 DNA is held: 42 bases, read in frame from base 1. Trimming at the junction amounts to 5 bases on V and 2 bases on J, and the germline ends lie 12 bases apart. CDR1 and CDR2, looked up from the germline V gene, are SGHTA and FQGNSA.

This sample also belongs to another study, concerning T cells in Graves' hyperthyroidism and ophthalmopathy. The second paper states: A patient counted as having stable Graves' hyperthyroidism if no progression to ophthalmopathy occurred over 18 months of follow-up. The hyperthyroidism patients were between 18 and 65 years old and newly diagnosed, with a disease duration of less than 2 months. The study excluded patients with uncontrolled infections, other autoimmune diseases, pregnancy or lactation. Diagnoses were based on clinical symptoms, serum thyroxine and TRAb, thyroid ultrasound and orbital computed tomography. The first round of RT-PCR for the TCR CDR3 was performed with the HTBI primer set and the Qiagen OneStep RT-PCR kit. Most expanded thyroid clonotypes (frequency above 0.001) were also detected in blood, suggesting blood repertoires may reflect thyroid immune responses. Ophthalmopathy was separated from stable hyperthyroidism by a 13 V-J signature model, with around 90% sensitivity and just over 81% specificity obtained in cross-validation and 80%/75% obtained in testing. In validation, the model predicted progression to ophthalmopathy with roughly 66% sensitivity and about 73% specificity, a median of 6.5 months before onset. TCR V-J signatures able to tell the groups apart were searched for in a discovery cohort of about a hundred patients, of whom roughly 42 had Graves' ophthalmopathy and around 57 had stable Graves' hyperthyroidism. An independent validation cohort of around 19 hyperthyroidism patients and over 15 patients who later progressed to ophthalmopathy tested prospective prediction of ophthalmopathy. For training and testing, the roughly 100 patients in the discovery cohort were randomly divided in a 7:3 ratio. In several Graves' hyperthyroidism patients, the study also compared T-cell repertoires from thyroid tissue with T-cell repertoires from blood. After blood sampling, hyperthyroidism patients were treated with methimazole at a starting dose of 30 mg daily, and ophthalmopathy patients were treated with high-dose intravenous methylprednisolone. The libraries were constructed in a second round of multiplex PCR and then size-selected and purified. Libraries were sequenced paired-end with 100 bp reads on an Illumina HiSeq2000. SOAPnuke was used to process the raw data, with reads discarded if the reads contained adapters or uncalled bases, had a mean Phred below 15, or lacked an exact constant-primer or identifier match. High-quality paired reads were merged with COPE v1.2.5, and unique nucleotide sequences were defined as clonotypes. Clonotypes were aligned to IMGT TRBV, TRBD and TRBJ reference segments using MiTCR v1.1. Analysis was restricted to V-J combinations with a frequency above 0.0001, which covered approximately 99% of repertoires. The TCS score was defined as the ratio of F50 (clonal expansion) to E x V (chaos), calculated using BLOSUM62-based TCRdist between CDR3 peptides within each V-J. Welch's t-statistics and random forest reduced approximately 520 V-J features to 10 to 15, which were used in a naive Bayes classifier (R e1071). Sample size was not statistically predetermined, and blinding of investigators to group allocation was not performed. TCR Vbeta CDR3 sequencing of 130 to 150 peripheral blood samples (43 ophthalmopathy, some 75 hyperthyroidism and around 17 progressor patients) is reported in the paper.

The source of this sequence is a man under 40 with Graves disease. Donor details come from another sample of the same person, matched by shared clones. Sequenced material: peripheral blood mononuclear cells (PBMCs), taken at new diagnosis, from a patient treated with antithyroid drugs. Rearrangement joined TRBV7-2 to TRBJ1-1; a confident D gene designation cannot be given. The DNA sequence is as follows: TGTGCCAGCAGCCTTGCGCGGTTAAACACTGAAGCTTTCTTT. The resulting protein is CASSLARLNTEAFF. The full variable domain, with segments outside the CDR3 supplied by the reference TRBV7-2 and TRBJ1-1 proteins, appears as GAGVSQSPSNKVTEKGKDVELRCDPISGHTALYWYRQSLGQGLEFLIYFQGNSAPDKSGLPSDRFSAERTGGSVSTLTIQRTQQEDSAVYLCASSLARLNTEAFFGQGTRLTVV.